A selection of T cell receptor beta chains follows, all from one sample in a study of CD8 T cells in ankylosing spondylitis. From the 5' RACE reads, TCRdb called clonotypes with MiXCR, one entry per CDR3 protein. The profile covers about 800,000 distinct CDR3 sequences, with around 11% appearing a single time and 0.51% taken by the ten largest. What was sequenced was blood, either unsorted or a sorted T cell fraction (not recorded which). These receptors all stem from a male donor with ankylosing spondylitis. CDR3s include the opening cysteine and the closing phenylalanine or tryptophan. The D gene is left open where the match is weak. Size is stated for part of the rows, as once, few or many counts, or as a class when the clone is expanded.

>TRBD2|TRBV4-3|NA|TRBJ2-3
TGCGCCAGTTCCAGCGGGGGGCCTTCTAGCACAGATACGCAGTATTTT
CASSSGGPSSTDTQYF
>TRBD2|TRBV18|few|TRBJ2-7
TGTGCCAGCTCACCAAGCGGGGGTCCCGGCTACGAGCAGTACTTC
CASSPSGGPGYEQYF
>TRBD2|TRBV5-1|NA|TRBJ2-3
TGCGCCAGCGGGGCGGGAGGGCCGTCAGATACGCAGTATTTT
CASGAGGPSDTQYF
>NA|TRBV7-2|few|TRBJ2-5
TGTGCCAGCAGCTTATTCGGGGGGCGCCACGAGACCCAGTACTTC
CASSLFGGRHETQYF
>TRBD2|TRBV29-1|many|TRBJ2-2
TGCAGCGTTGCGGTACTCGGACTAGCCGGAAACACCGGGGAGCTGTTTTTT
CSVAVLGLAGNTGELFF
>TRBD2|TRBV5-6|NA|TRBJ2-7
TGTGCCAGCAGCTTGCTGAGCTTAGCGGGAGGAGCCTACGAGCAGTACTTC
CASSLLSLAGGAYEQYF
>NA|TRBV6-1|few|TRBJ1-3
TGTGCCAGCAGATCGGGCCGCGAAATGAAAAACACCATATATTTT
CASRSGREMKNTIYF
>NA|TRBV7-9|few|TRBJ1-6
TGTGCCAGCAGTCCTATGGGACTGGGATCACCCCTCCACTTT
CASSPMGLGSPLHF
>TRBD1|TRBV18|NA|TRBJ2-5
TGTGCCAGCTCACCTAGGACAGGGGACGAGACCCAGTACTTC
CASSPRTGDETQYF
>NA|TRBV20-1|NA|TRBJ1-6
TGCAGTGCTAGACTCGGGGTTGTTGGATTTAATTCACCCCTCCACTTT
CSARLGVVGFNSPLHF
>TRBD1|TRBV24-1|NA|TRBJ2-7
TGTGCCACCAGTGATCCCGACAGGGCCTACGAGCAGTACTTC
CATSDPDRAYEQYF
>NA|TRBV9|NA|TRBJ1-6
TGTGCCAGCAGCGTAGATCACAGCAATTCACCCCTCCACTTT
CASSVDHSNSPLHF
>NA|TRBV11-1|few|TRBJ2-7
TGTGCCAGCAGCTTTTCACCGTCCGGCACCTACGAGCAGTACTTC
CASSFSPSGTYEQYF
>TRBD1|TRBV5-6|few|TRBJ1-1
TGTGCCAGCAGCTTGAAGGGACAGGGTAGGGATACTGAAGCTTTCTTT
CASSLKGQGRDTEAFF
>NA|TRBV4-3|NA|TRBJ2-7
TGCGCCAGCAGCCAAGATTACAGAGAGGACTACGAGCAGTACTTC
CASSQDYREDYEQYF
>NA|TRBV20-1|NA|TRBJ2-3
TGCAGTGCTAGAAACGCCAGGGCAGAAGATACGCAGTATTTT
CSARNARAEDTQYF
>NA|TRBV15|few|TRBJ2-7
TGTGCCACCAGCAGAGATCTTCTGGGCGAGCAGTACTTC
CATSRDLLGEQYF
>NA|TRBV9|NA|TRBJ2-1
TGTGCCAGCAGCCCAGGGGCTCGTAGGGACAATGAGCAGTTCTTC
CASSPGARRDNEQFF
>TRBD1|TRBV6-5|NA|TRBJ2-7
TGTGCCAGCAGTTACAATGGTGACAGGGCGATCGAGCAGTACTTC
CASSYNGDRAIEQYF
>TRBD1|TRBV6-1|NA|TRBJ2-1
TGTGCCAGCAGTGAGACCGGGACAGGGGACGATGAGCAGTTCTTC
CASSETGTGDDEQFF
>NA|TRBV27|NA|TRBJ1-1
TGTGCCAGCAGACCATCGGGGAGTAACACTGAAGCTTTCTTT
CASRPSGSNTEAFF
>NA|TRBV20-1|NA|TRBJ2-1
TGCAGTGCCATTACCGTGGAGAGGGTGGTCCATGAGCAGTTCTTC
CSAITVERVVHEQFF
>TRBD1|TRBV20-1|many|TRBJ1-3
TGCAGTGCTCAACGGGGACAGGGGCTGATCTCTGGAAACACCATATATTTT
CSAQRGQGLISGNTIYF
>NA|TRBV24-1|many|TRBJ2-5
TGTGCCACCAGTGAAGCAGGGAGAGAGACCCAGTACTTC
CATSEAGRETQYF
>NA|TRBV12-3/TRBV12-4|NA|TRBJ2-7
TGTGCCAGCAGCCTACAGTTAGCCTACGAGCAGTACTTC
CASSLQLAYEQYF
>TRBD2|TRBV24-1|NA|TRBJ2-3
TGTGCCGCCGGGACTAGCGGCACAGATACGCAGTATTTT
CAAGTSGTDTQYF
>TRBD2|TRBV6-5|few|TRBJ2-7
TGTGCCAGCAGTTACTCGTTTGCAGCGGGGAGCTACGAGCAGTACTTC
CASSYSFAAGSYEQYF
>TRBD2|TRBV6-2/TRBV6-3|few|TRBJ2-7
TGTGCCAGCAGTCAACCCGGGAGGGCCGGCGAGCAGTACTTC
CASSQPGRAGEQYF
>NA|TRBV10-3|NA|TRBJ1-1
TGTGCCATCAGTCCTAGCCTCACTGAAGCTTTCTTT
CAISPSLTEAFF
>NA|TRBV12-3/TRBV12-4|NA|TRBJ2-2
TGTGCCAGCAGGATCTCGGGAAACGGGGAGCTGTTTTTT
CASRISGNGELFF
>NA|TRBV7-9|NA|TRBJ2-6
TGTGCCAGCAAGAGCTCTGGGGCCAACGTCCTGACTTTC
CASKSSGANVLTF